This T cell receptor (beta chain) was captured in a study of T cell responses to AZD1222 COVID-19 vaccine (dated by TCRdb to about 2021). Broadly, across the study: AZD1222 recipients given second doses at about 4 weeks or at about 12 weeks were pooled, since spike-specific TCR depth and breadth were not found to differ between the two schedules. TCR sequencing covered fewer than 250 trial participants: 200 to 220 given two doses of AZD1222 and 26 given two doses of MenACWY control vaccine. Trial participants were enrolled by age into 18-55, 56-69 and 70-plus year subgroups, with approximately 150, 28 and 58 TCR-sequenced participants respectively. Beyond this particular receptor, the publication reports: The 56-69-year group was small, and its depth increase did not reach significance, likely because of low power. Conclusions about previously exposed vaccinees were limited because only six or seven AZD1222 recipients were SARS-CoV-2 seropositive at baseline. The vaccine-associated CD4 TCRs covered the entire spike protein, and the dominant responses fell in regions 160-218 and 743-854. A significant rise in spike-specific TCR breadth and depth was observed after two AZD1222 doses relative to day 0 and relative to MenACWY recipients. Because no day 14 peak-response samples were available, repertoires were characterized only after the peak T cell response. Reportedly, close to half of the unique spike-specific TCRs recognized epitopes lying outside the regions that are mutated in the B.1.351 and B.1.1.7 variants. Participants were mostly white British, with more females than males. The authors suggested clonal diversity may have been underestimated.

The CDR1 and CDR2 encoded by the germline V gene are MNHEY and SVGAGI. Including the terminal cysteine and phenylalanine, the CDR3 comprises 14 residues. Of the read, only the CDR3 DNA is kept; its 42 bases are in frame from base 1. Trimming takes 6 bases from V and 3 bases from J, and the germline ends sit 12 bases apart. Points on this clone: No antigen is known for it. No qualities accompany the bases; no much larger clone lies one base away.

The CDR3 regions of human TCRbeta chains were analyzed by immunosequencing. The authors processed their data as follows. Repertoire TCRs were checked for matches against a reference library of SARS-CoV-2-specific TCRs that had been generated using the MIRA antigen-specificity platform. Breadth was defined as the fraction of unique TCRs that were SARS-CoV-2-associated, and depth was defined as the fraction of total T cells that were SARS-CoV-2-associated. Using the MIRA data, every spike-specific TCR was mapped to the spike region that the TCR reacted to and assigned to either a CD4 or a CD8 class. Log10-transformed breadth and depth values were compared by one-way ANOVA with Sidak's multiple comparisons tests. TCRdb's version of the immuneACCESS table is confined to in-frame rearrangements and falls short of the full clone set. An unresolved V gene accounts for under half of the shortfall where checked; the remainder is of unknown origin. That table gives V, J and clone size, and the DNA gave D and trimming. The sample table contains some 71,000 clones; only one count was recorded for about four fifths of them. The biggest ten clones account for more than 8.5% of the sample.

The sample's time point label, decoded: baseline before first vaccination. Vaccinee samples were obtained from the UK trials COV001 and COV002, which included a single-blind randomized controlled phase 2/3 trial of AZD1222 (ChAdOx1 nCoV-19) in healthy adults. For TCRbeta chain sequencing, PBMC samples were collected from trial participants at day 0 and at day 28 after the second dose. The starting material was peripheral blood, obtained on day 0 of AZD1222 vaccination. The receptor comes from an adult in good health. The chain is assembled from TRBV6-5 and TRBJ1-5; TRBD1 is possibly the D segment (6 matching bases). CDR3 reads: CASSSGVDNQPQHF. In nucleotide form, the sequence is TGTGCCAGCAGCTCAGGGGTAGACAATCAGCCCCAGCATTTT.